Listed below are T cell receptor beta chains from one sample, sequenced in a study of early T cells in non-severe SARS-CoV-2 infection. TCRdb ran MiXCR on the 5' RACE reads and lists one entry per CDR3 protein. The data hold about 85,000 distinct CDR3 sequences, with roughly 14% observed a single time. Sequencing used whole blood. Receptor source: an adult who was a healthcare worker with PCR-confirmed SARS-CoV-2 infection or an uninfected control (not recorded which). Each CDR3 is given with its conserved first and last residue. A D gene is named only where the DNA matches it firmly. Rows may omit the clone size; those that give it use once, few, many or a size class.

D gene	J gene	clone size	V gene	CDR3 DNA	CDR3 protein
NA	TRBJ1-5	few	TRBV19	TGTGCCACCATCGGGGGGGGGACTCAGCCCCAGCATTTT	CATIGGGTQPQHF
NA	TRBJ2-3	many	TRBV29-1	TGCAGCGTTGTACGGACCCCGAGAGGAGCAGATACGCAGTATTTT	CSVVRTPRGADTQYF
NA	TRBJ2-7	few	TRBV10-3	TGTGCCATCAGCTCCACGGACGGAGCCTACGAGCAGTACTTC	CAISSTDGAYEQYF
NA	TRBJ2-7	many	TRBV7-8	TGTGCCAGCAGCTTAGATGGTCAGGGGATTCGGGACTTC	CASSLDGQGIRDF
TRBD2	TRBJ2-1	NA	TRBV12-3/TRBV12-4	TGTGCCAGCACTAGTGCGGGAGGGGGTGGCAATGAGCAGTTCTTC	CASTSAGGGGNEQFF
NA	TRBJ2-3	few	TRBV5-1	TGCGCCAGCAGCTTGGCTGGAGGGTACTCAGATACGCAGTATTTT	CASSLAGGYSDTQYF
NA	TRBJ2-1	few	TRBV7-6	TGTGCCAGCACCAAAGGGGGCGGGAGGTTGCATGAGCAGTTCTTC	CASTKGGGRLHEQFF
NA	TRBJ2-7	medium-sized	TRBV7-3	TGTGCCAGCAGCTTAACGGGTTCCGTTGGGGACGAGCAGTACTTC	CASSLTGSVGDEQYF
NA	TRBJ2-5	few	TRBV7-8	TGTGCCAGTCGAGGGGGCCAAGAGACCCAGTACTTC	CASRGGQETQYF
NA	TRBJ1-1	few	TRBV9	TGTGCCAGCAGCGTCACGGGGTTACGCACTGAAGCTTTCTTT	CASSVTGLRTEAFF
NA	TRBJ1-1	NA	TRBV10-3	TGTGCCATCATGATAGGGGCCAGGGCCACTGAAGCTTTCTTT	CAIMIGARATEAFF
NA	TRBJ2-5	few	TRBV11-2	TGTGCCAGCAGCCCGACGAGGTCTCGAAAATCGGAGACCCAGTACTTC	CASSPTRSRKSETQYF
NA	TRBJ2-7	NA	TRBV29-1	TGCAGCGTTAGCCTTCAGGCATACGAGCAGTACTTC	CSVSLQAYEQYF
NA	TRBJ1-1	few	TRBV5-1	TGCGCCAGCAGCTTGGATGGTGGGCAGGGAAGGGAAGCTTTCTTT	CASSLDGGQGREAFF
NA	TRBJ2-7	NA	TRBV6-5	TGTGCCAGCAGACCGGCGCCGGGCCCTCCTCCCTACGAGCAGTACTTC	CASRPAPGPPPYEQYF
TRBD1	TRBJ2-1	few	TRBV12-3/TRBV12-4	TGTGCCAGCAATCCCAGGGACAGGGGTATCAATGAGCAGTTCTTC	CASNPRDRGINEQFF
TRBD1	TRBJ2-7	few	TRBV7-6	TGTGCCAGCAGCTCGGGGACAGGCGCCGCCTACGAGCAGTACTTC	CASSSGTGAAYEQYF
TRBD2	TRBJ2-5	NA	TRBV28	TGTGCCAGCAGTATAGGACTAGCGGGACAAGAGACCCAGTACTTC	CASSIGLAGQETQYF
NA	TRBJ2-1	many	TRBV7-6	TGTGCCAGCAGCTCCGGGGAGGGGATCACAGGGGAATACAATGAGCAGTTCTTC	CASSSGEGITGEYNEQFF
NA	TRBJ1-4	NA	TRBV27	TGTGCCAGCAGTTTTTCGGGGGAAAAACTGTTTTTT	CASSFSGEKLFF
NA	TRBJ2-7	NA	TRBV12-5	TGTGCTAGCCCGCTTAGCCATCTATCCTACGAGCAGTACTTC	CASPLSHLSYEQYF
NA	TRBJ2-1	NA	TRBV13	TGTGCCAGCAGCCGTCTAGTGTTTGAGCAGTTCTTC	CASSRLVFEQFF
NA	TRBJ1-1	few	TRBV5-1	TGCGCCAGCGGCGTTGATGAGGACACTGAAGCTTTCTTT	CASGVDEDTEAFF
NA	TRBJ2-7	NA	TRBV21-1	TGTGCCAGCAGCAAAGTTGACAGGGCCTACGAGCAGTACTTC	CASSKVDRAYEQYF
NA	TRBJ1-2	few	TRBV10-2	TGCGCCAGCAGTGAGCAACTTAGTGGCTACACCTTC	CASSEQLSGYTF
TRBD2	TRBJ2-2	few	TRBV11-1	TGTGCCCCATCAAAACTAGCGGCACCCACCGGGGAGCTGTTTTTT	CAPSKLAAPTGELFF
NA	TRBJ2-1	few	TRBV2	TGTGCCAGCAGTGCGTTATACAATGAGCAGTTCTTC	CASSALYNEQFF
NA	TRBJ2-7	few	TRBV5-1	TGCGCCAGCAGCTTGGGGGACGCCTACGAGCAGTACTTC	CASSLGDAYEQYF
NA	TRBJ1-2	NA	TRBV2	TGTGCCAGCGGTAACTATGGCTACACCTTC	CASGNYGYTF
NA	TRBJ1-1	NA	TRBV7-3	TGTGCCAGCAGCAACGACATGGTGAGGGCTTTCTTT	CASSNDMVRAFF
TRBD1	TRBJ2-2	NA	TRBV18	TGTGCCAGCTCACCAATCTCCGGGACAGGGGTCCCTCGGGACACCGGGGAGCTGTTTTTT	CASSPISGTGVPRDTGELFF
NA	TRBJ1-2	many	TRBV5-1	TGCGCCAGCAGCTTGATAATCGGGCAGTATGGCTACACCTTC	CASSLIIGQYGYTF
NA	TRBJ2-1	many	TRBV2	TGTGCCAGCACTAAGGGTCTCCCCCCCAATGAGCAGTTCTTC	CASTKGLPPNEQFF
NA	TRBJ2-4	NA	TRBV5-4	TGTGCCAGCAGCTCCGGACTATCCAAAAACATTCAGTACTTC	CASSSGLSKNIQYF
NA	TRBJ2-1	few	TRBV28	TGTGCCAGCGGGGCGATCGAGCAGTTCTTC	CASGAIEQFF
TRBD1	TRBJ2-7	NA	TRBV28	TGTGCCAGCAGCAAACCGGGACAGAGGAACTACGAGCAGTACTTC	CASSKPGQRNYEQYF
NA	TRBJ2-3	NA	TRBV12-3/TRBV12-4	TGTGCCAGCAGGTTGGGAACTAGCTCTAGCACAGATACGCAGTATTTT	CASRLGTSSSTDTQYF
TRBD1	TRBJ1-2	NA	TRBV12-3/TRBV12-4	TGTGCCAGCAGTTTTGGGGGACAGGAGAACTATGGCTACACCTTC	CASSFGGQENYGYTF
NA	TRBJ1-1	NA	TRBV3-1	TGTGCCAGCAGCCAAGTACAGCACACTGAAGCTTTCTTT	CASSQVQHTEAFF
TRBD2	TRBJ2-1	NA	TRBV20-1	TGCAGTGCTAGGACTAGCGGGAGCTGGGAGCAGTTCTTC	CSARTSGSWEQFF
TRBD1	TRBJ1-5	few	TRBV2	TGTGCCAGCAGTGCCGGGACAGTTCTCTACAATCAGCCCCAGCATTTT	CASSAGTVLYNQPQHF
NA	TRBJ2-5	NA	TRBV12-3/TRBV12-4	TGTGCCAGCAGTTTATGGGGGGAGACCCAGTACTTC	CASSLWGETQYF
NA	TRBJ2-5	many	TRBV29-1	TGCAGCCTCTCAACTAGTCAAGAGACCCAGTACTTC	CSLSTSQETQYF